The 25 T cell receptor beta chains below come from one sample, sequenced in a study of blood T cell repertoires in COVID-19. Data came from immunoSEQ multiplex PCR; TCRdb stores just in-frame clones and leaves some out. The data hold around 58,000 clones, with 70% to 90% observed a single time. The sequenced sample was PBMCs or T cells enriched from blood (not recorded which). Receptors originate from a woman aged 40 to 49 with acute COVID-19.

V and J are TRBV28 and TRBJ1-1; possible D gene TRBD1, 6 bases. CDR1 MDHEN and CDR2 SYDVKM come from the germline V gene. V shed 3 bases and J shed 0 bases, with 14 bases lying between them. The CDR3 sequence is 16 residues long. The CDR3: CASSFVGGALNTEAFF. The CDR3 region has the DNA TGTGCCAGCAGTTTCGTGGGGGGGGCATTGAACACTGAAGCTTTCTTT.

V is TRBV18 and J is TRBJ1-2; 10 nucleotides agree with TRBD1. The CDR3 sequence is 15 residues long. J gave up 1 base and V 6 bases, and 5 bases lay outside the gene matches. CDR1 and CDR2 from the germline V gene are KGHSH and LQKENI. CDR3 sequence: CASSTGDRGNYGYTF. Written as DNA, the CDR3 is TGTGCCAGCTCGACAGGGGACAGGGGTAACTATGGCTACACCTTC.

J is TRBJ1-1 and V is TRBV2, with 10 bases aligning to TRBD1. This CDR3 contains 15 residues. The ends lost 6 bases at V and 4 bases at J; junction bases unmatched: 8. Germline CDR1 is SNHLY and CDR2 is FYNNEI. The CDR3 DNA sequence: TGTGCCAGCAGGGAGGGGACAGGGGCGTTCACTGAAGCTTTCTTT. This encodes CASREGTGAFTEAFF.

This clone has only a few counts. The rearrangement joins TRBV4-1 to TRBJ2-5, with 13 positions matching TRBD2. CDR1 is MGHRA and CDR2 is YSYEKL in the germline V gene. The CDR3 loop spans 20 amino acids. Trimming removed 0 bases from V and 4 bases from J; junction bases left unmatched: 14. Here the CDR3 reads CASSQDPLLAGGPIPETQYF. The DNA for the CDR3 is TGCGCCAGCAGCCAAGATCCGCTACTAGCGGGGGGGCCCATACCAGAGACCCAGTACTTC.

The count of this clone is one. J is TRBJ1-1 and V is TRBV6-2 or TRBV6-3; TRBD1 is a possible D gene (5 bases). Looked up from germline, CDR1 is MNHEY and CDR2 is SVGEGT. This CDR3 has 13 residues. Trimming stripped 2 bases from V and 7 bases from J, with 11 bases between. The CDR3 sequence is CASSYVGGSEAFF. For the CDR3, the DNA is TGTGCCAGCAGTTACGTGGGGGGAAGTGAAGCTTTCTTT.

V and J are TRBV19 and TRBJ2-1; TRBD2 aligns across 7 bases. Germline V CDR1 and CDR2: LNHDA, SQIVND (reference sequence). The CDR3 has 17 amino acids. J gave up 2 bases and V 1 base, and 8 bases lay outside the gene matches. The CDR3 coding sequence is TGTGCCAGTAGTATAGGGTCGGGACGGGGGGCCTACAATGAGCAGTTCTTC. As protein: CASSIGSGRGAYNEQFF.

The J gene is TRBJ1-2, the V gene TRBV6-6; TRBD1 might be the D (6 bases). The germline V and J ends were trimmed by 5 bases and 6 bases, with 13 bases remaining between them. In germline, CDR1 is MNHNY, CDR2 SVGAGI (reference sequence). The CDR3 loop spans 13 amino acids. In nucleotides, the CDR3 is TGTGCCAGCAGTCCAACAGGGATTAATGGCTACACCTTC. It translates to CASSPTGINGYTF.

The V gene is TRBV19, the J gene TRBJ2-5; TRBD1 might be the D (6 bases). CDR3 size: 13 residues. V was pared by 0 bases and J by 4 bases, with 6 bases between. CDR1 is LNHDA, CDR2 SQIVND, per germline (reference sequence). The CDR3 DNA sequence: TGTGCCAGTAGTATAGACAGGGGAGAGACCCAGTACTTC. Its translation is CASSIDRGETQYF.

The genes are TRBV12-3 or TRBV12-4 and TRBJ2-5, with D unclear. With 6 bases removed from V and 4 bases from J, the gap between germline ends came to 9 bases. CDR3 length: 12 amino acids. The CDR3 is CASSPVRETQYF. The CDR3 region has the DNA TGTGCCAGCAGCCCGGTCCGAGAGACCCAGTACTTC.

The rearrangement links TRBV7-6 to TRBJ1-6; D is undetermined. Germline-derived CDR1 and CDR2 are SGHVS and FNYEAQ. The CDR3 is made up of 18 amino acids. Trimming took 4 bases from V and 10 from J, leaving 26 bases between them. CDR3: CASSSPAEAGAYGSPLHF. The CDR3 nucleotides are TGTGCCAGCAGCTCCCCGGCGGAGGCGGGCGCGTACGGCTCACCCCTCCACTTT.

This chain links TRBV5-1 with TRBJ1-2, with 9 nucleotides matching TRBD1. V dropped 0 bases and J dropped 7; count of bases not matched to a gene: 4. Per the germline V gene, CDR1 is SGHRS and CDR2 is YFSETQ. This CDR3 region has 14 residues. The CDR3 is CASSLGGTGSGYTF. The CDR3 DNA is TGCGCCAGCAGCTTGGGCGGGACAGGGAGTGGCTACACCTTC.

The chain links TRBV28 to TRBJ1-2; D is unresolved. The V gene lost 2 bases and the J gene lost 4 bases, with 11 bases spanning the gap. Per germline, CDR1 MDHEN and CDR2 SYDVKM. The CDR3 spans 14 residues. DNA of the CDR3: TGTGCCAGCAGTTTAGAGGGTGCGGGCTATGGCTACACCTTC. Encoded protein: CASSLEGAGYGYTF.

The chain couples TRBV28 to TRBJ1-4; D is unresolved. Germline lookup yields CDR1 MDHEN and CDR2 SYDVKM. This CDR3 has 17 amino acids. V lost 5 bases, J lost 0 bases, and 16 bases lay in between. CDR3 residues: CASSVPPPDATNEKLFF. The CDR3 region has the DNA TGTGCCAGCAGTGTACCCCCTCCAGATGCAACTAATGAAAAACTGTTTTTT.

The J gene is TRBJ1-1, the V gene TRBV19; no reliable D call. The CDR3 is made up of 14 amino acids. V lost 0 bases to trimming and J lost 5 bases, with 10 bases between them. Germline CDR1 and CDR2: LNHDA and SQIVND (reference sequence). The CDR3 bases are TGTGCCAGTAGTATAGATCCCGGGAGAACTGAAGCTTTCTTT. Translating gives CASSIDPGRTEAFF.

The chain is built from TRBV28 and TRBJ1-3, with D possibly matching TRBD1 (5 bases). Deletions cut 7 bases from V and 4 bases from J, with 8 bases between. CDR3 length: 12 residues. CDR1 MDHEN and CDR2 SYDVKM come from the germline V gene. The CDR3 bases are TGTGCCAGCACCAGGGTGGGAAACACCATATATTTT. Protein sequence: CASTRVGNTIYF.

The V gene is TRBV19, the J gene TRBJ1-1; unclear D gene. The CDR3 spans 12 residues. Germline V gene lookup returns CDR1 LNHDA and CDR2 SQIVND (reference sequence). With 7 bases removed from V and 4 bases from J, the gap between germline ends came to 10 bases. CDR3 loop: CASIGGSTEAFF. In nucleotides, the CDR3 is TGTGCCAGTATCGGAGGGAGCACTGAAGCTTTCTTT.

The chain couples TRBV25-1 to TRBJ1-2; no definite D call. The germline V and J ends were trimmed by 1 base and 4 bases, with 4 bases remaining between them. Germline CDR1 reads MGHDK; CDR2 reads SYGVNS. The CDR3 spans 12 residues. The CDR3 sequence: CASSELSYGYTF. CDR3 nucleotide sequence: TGTGCCAGCAGTGAATTGAGCTATGGCTACACCTTC.

V usage is TRBV5-1 and J usage is TRBJ1-1; no clear D. With 1 base removed from V and 1 base from J, the gap between germline ends came to 8 bases. CDR1 and CDR2 (germline): SGHRS, YFSETQ. There are 14 residues in the CDR3. The CDR3 reads CASSLTAPNTEAFF. The CDR3 DNA sequence: TGCGCCAGCAGCTTGACAGCTCCGAACACTGAAGCTTTCTTT.

The J gene is TRBJ2-5, the V gene TRBV7-2, with 10 positions matching TRBD2. The CDR3 has 16 amino acids. Germline CDR1 and CDR2: SGHTA and FQGNSA. The ends lost 3 bases at V and 3 bases at J; junction bases unmatched: 7. The CDR3 bases are TGTGCCAGCAGCTTTAAAGCGGGGGGGACAAAAGAGACCCAGTACTTC. Encoded protein: CASSFKAGGTKETQYF.

This clone has only one observation. The V gene is TRBV5-8, the J gene TRBJ2-5; D perhaps matches TRBD1 (5 bases). The germline V and J ends were trimmed by 4 bases and 1 base, with 14 bases remaining between them. The CDR3 is 15 amino acids. Germline CDR1 SGHTS, CDR2 YDEGEE. The CDR3 coding sequence is TGTGCCAGCAGCCCCCAGGGTGGCAGCCAAGAGACCCAGTACTTC. This gives the protein CASSPQGGSQETQYF. The variable domain in full, with the rest retrieved from reference TRBV5-8 and TRBJ2-5, is EAGVTQSPTHLIKTRGQQATLRCSPISGHTSVYWYQQALGLGLQFLLWYDEGEERNRGNFPPRFSGRQFPNYSSELNVNALELEDSALYLCASSPQGGSQETQYFGPGTRLLVL.

Of note for this clone: Other DNA sequences from this sample encode an identical CDR3 as well. V and J are TRBV24-1 and TRBJ1-5, with TRBD1 identical over 7 bases. The germline CDR1 and CDR2 sequences are KGHDR and SFDVKD. The CDR3 totals 13 residues. The ends lost 4 bases at V and 5 bases at J; junction bases unmatched: 1. Here the CDR3 reads CATSDRGDQPQHF. CDR3 nucleotides: TGTGCCACCAGTGACAGGGGGGATCAGCCCCAGCATTTT.

The rearrangement links TRBV28 to TRBJ1-5, with TRBD1 matching 9 bases. This CDR3 contains 15 residues. Trimming removed 7 bases from V and 7 bases from J; junction bases left unmatched: 11. CDR1 and CDR2 (germline): MDHEN, SYDVKM. CDR3 in amino acids: CASKPPGQGRQPQHF. CDR3 coding DNA: TGTGCCAGCAAACCCCCGGGACAGGGACGCCAGCCCCAGCATTTT. The whole variable domain, remainder taken from reference TRBV28 and TRBJ1-5, is DVKVTQSSRYLVKRTGEKVFLECVQDMDHENMFWYRQDPGLGLRLIYFSYDVKMKEKGDIPEGYSVSREKKERFSLILESASTNQTSMYLCASKPPGQGRQPQHFGDGTRLSIL.

Concerning this clone itself: One end of the junction is discordant with germline, which a read error may explain. This sequence joins TRBV11-2 and TRBJ1-1; D perhaps matches TRBD1 (6 bases). CDR3 length equals 11 residues. The V gene's germline CDR1 is SGHAT and CDR2 FQNNGV. The CDR3 here is CASSLGPGQLF. The CDR3, as DNA: TGTGCCAGCAGCTTGGGCCCCGGACAGCTCTTT.

The rearrangement joins TRBV11-2 to TRBJ2-7; 10 bases line up with TRBD1. Unmatched junction bases numbered 14, after V lost 5 bases and J lost 7 bases. The CDR3 has 16 amino acids. Germline CDR1 SGHAT, CDR2 FQNNGV. The CDR3 nucleotides read TGTGCCAGCAGCCTCAGAATTAGGGGGACAGGGGAAGAGCAGTACTTC. It yields the protein CASSLRIRGTGEEQYF.

The gene calls are TRBV19 and TRBJ2-2; no clear D gene. This CDR3 is built from 13 residues. V was trimmed by 6 bases and J by 5 bases, leaving 10 bases between them. Germline lookup yields CDR1 LNHDA and CDR2 SQIVND (reference sequence). The DNA of the CDR3 is TGTGCCAGTAGGAAGTTCGGGACCGGGGAGCTGTTTTTT. Translated: CASRKFGTGELFF.